The 2 T cell receptor beta chains listed next were all sequenced from one sample in a study of blood T cell repertoires in COVID-19. TCRdb's copy holds only in-frame clones and misses some; the assay was immunoSEQ multiplex PCR. Of roughly 250,000 clones in the sample, just over 90% were seen once. Sequenced material: PBMCs or T cells enriched from blood (not recorded which). These receptors were obtained from a woman aged 40 to 55 with acute COVID-19.

The chain combines TRBV21-1 with TRBJ1-5. TRBV21-1 is labeled a pseudogene. This CDR3 has 18 residues. The CDR3 DNA reads as TGTGCCAGCAGCAAAGATAGGCGGAGGCCCTTTTGGAATCAGCCCCAGCATTTT. This gives the protein CASSKDRRRPFWNQPQHF.

The table lists this clone with a count of one. This rearrangement joins TRBV7-2 to TRBJ1-4, with D maybe TRBD1 (6 bases). Germline V lookup: CDR1 SGHTA, CDR2 FQGNSA. CDR3 length: 14 residues. With 3 bases removed from V and 8 bases from J, the gap between germline ends came to 13 bases. CDR3 protein: CASSFWGPGEKLFF. Written as DNA, the CDR3 is TGTGCCAGCAGCTTTTGGGGGCCGGGGGAAAAACTGTTTTTT.